This T cell receptor (beta chain) was identified during a study of blood T cell repertoires in COVID-19. Generated by immunoSEQ multiplex PCR, the TCRdb table keeps only in-frame clones and is missing some. The sample contains about 210,000 clones, approximately 90% of which appear only once. V was pared by 6 bases and J by 2 bases, with 3 bases of the junction left unmatched. The CDR3 runs 15 residues. CDR1 is MRHNA, CDR2 SNTAGT, per germline. Recruits, aged 18 to 89 years, lived in around 24 US areas. This receptor was taken from a man aged 18 to 29 with acute COVID-19. The chain employs TRBV6-4 and TRBJ2-3, with TRBD2 identical over 12 bases. Sequenced material: PBMCs or T cells enriched from blood (not recorded which). The CDR3 protein is CASSSSGRATDTQYF. Written as DNA, the CDR3 is TGTGCCAGCAGCTCTAGCGGGAGGGCCACAGATACGCAGTATTTT.